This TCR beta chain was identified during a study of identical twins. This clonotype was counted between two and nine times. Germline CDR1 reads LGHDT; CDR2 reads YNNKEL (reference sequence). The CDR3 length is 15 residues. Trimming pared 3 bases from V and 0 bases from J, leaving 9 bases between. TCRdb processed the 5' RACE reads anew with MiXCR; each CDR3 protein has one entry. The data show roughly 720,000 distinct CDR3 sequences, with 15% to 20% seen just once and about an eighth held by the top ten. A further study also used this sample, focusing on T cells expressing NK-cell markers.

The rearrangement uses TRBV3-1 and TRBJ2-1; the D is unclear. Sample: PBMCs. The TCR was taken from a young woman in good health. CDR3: CASSQFASSYNEQFF. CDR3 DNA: TGTGCCAGCAGCCAGTTCGCTAGCTCCTACAATGAGCAGTTCTTC.